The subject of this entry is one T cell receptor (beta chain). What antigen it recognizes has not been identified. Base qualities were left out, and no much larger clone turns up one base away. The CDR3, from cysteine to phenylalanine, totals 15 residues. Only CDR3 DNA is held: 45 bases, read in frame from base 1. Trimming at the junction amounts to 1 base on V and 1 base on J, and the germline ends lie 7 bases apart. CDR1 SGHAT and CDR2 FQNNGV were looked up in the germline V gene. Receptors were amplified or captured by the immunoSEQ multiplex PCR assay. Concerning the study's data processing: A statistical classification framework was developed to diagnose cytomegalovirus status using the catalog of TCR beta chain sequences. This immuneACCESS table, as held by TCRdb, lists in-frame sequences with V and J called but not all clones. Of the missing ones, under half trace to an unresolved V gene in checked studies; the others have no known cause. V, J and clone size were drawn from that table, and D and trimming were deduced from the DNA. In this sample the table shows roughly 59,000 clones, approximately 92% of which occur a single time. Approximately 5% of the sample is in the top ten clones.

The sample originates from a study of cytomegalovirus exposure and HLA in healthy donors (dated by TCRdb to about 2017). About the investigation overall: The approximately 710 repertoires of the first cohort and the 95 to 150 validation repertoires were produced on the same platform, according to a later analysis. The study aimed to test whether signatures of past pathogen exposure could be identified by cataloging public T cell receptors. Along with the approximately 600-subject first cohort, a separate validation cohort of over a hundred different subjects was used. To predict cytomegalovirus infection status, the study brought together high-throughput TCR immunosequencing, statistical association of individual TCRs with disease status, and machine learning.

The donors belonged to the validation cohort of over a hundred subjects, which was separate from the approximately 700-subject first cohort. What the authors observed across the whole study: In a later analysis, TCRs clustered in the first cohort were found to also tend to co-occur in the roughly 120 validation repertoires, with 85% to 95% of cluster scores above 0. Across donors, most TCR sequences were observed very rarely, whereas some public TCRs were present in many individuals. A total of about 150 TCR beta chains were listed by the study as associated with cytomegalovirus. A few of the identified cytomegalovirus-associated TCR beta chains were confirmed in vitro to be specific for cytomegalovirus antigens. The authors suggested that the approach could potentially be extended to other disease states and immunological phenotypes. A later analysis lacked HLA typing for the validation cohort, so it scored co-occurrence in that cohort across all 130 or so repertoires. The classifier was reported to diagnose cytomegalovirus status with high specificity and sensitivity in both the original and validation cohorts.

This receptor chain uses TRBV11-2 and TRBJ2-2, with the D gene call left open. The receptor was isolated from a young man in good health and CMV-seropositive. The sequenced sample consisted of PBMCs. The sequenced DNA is TGTGCCAGCAGCTTAGTTCCAGGGAACACCGGGGAGCTGTTTTTT. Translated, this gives CASSLVPGNTGELFF.